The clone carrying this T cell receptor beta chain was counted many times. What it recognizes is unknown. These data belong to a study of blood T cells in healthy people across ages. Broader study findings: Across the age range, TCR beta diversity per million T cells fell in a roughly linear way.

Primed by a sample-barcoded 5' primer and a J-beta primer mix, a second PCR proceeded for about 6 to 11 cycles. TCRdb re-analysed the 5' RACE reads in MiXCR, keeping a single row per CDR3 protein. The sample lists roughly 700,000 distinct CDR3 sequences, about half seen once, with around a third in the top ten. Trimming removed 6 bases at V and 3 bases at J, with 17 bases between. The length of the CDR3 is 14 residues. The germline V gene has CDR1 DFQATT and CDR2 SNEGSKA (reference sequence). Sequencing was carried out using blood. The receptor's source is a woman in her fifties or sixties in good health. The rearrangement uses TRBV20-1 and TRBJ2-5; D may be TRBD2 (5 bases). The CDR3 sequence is CSAGEFREEETQYF. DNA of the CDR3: TGCAGTGCCGGAGAATTTCGGGAAGAAGAGACCCAGTACTTC.